Listed below are T cell receptor beta chains from one sample, sequenced in a study of blood T cell repertoires in COVID-19. The protocol was immunoSEQ multiplex PCR, while the TCRdb copy is restricted to in-frame clones and leaves out a portion. Altogether 200,000 to 250,000 clones are present, roughly four fifths being singletons, with the ten largest covering about 12%. Sequencing was done on a sample of peripheral blood. These receptor sequences come from a woman aged 40 to 55 with acute or convalescent COVID-19. CDR3s include the opening cysteine and the closing phenylalanine or tryptophan. A D gene is named only where the DNA matches it firmly. Clone size is shown for a subset of rows, as once, few, many or a class of expanded clone.

j_call,clone_size,cdr3_length,d_call,v_call,cdr3_nt,cdr3_aa
TRBJ1-1,.,13,TRBD1,TRBV27,TGTGCCAGCAGGGGACAGGGTAGGACTGAAGCTTTCTTT,CASRGQGRTEAFF
TRBJ1-6,.,19,.,TRBV5-1,TGCGCCAGCCGCAGAAGGGACATAGGTTCGAGCTCCTATAATTCACCCCTCCACTTT,CASRRRDIGSSSYNSPLHF
TRBJ2-1,.,13,.,TRBV30,TGTGCCTGGAGCCAGACTAGCTACAATGAGCAGTTCTTC,CAWSQTSYNEQFF
TRBJ1-4,.,13,.,TRBV6-1,TGTGCCTCCTCGTCGGGTTCTAATGAAAAACTGTTTTTT,CASSSGSNEKLFF
TRBJ1-2,.,13,.,TRBV7-9,TGTGCCAGCAGCTTAGCGCTCTCAGATGGCTACACCTTC,CASSLALSDGYTF
TRBJ2-7,.,14,.,TRBV24-1,TGTGCCACCAGTGATCCCGGAGACTCCCTAGGGCAGTACTTC,CATSDPGDSLGQYF
TRBJ2-6,.,18,.,TRBV6-6,TGTGCCAGCAGTCCCCTGCCTGGACAATTCTCTGGGGCCAACGTCCTGACTTTC,CASSPLPGQFSGANVLTF
TRBJ1-1,once,13,.,TRBV5-1,TGCGCCAGCAGAGTAGGGAGGGACACTGAAGCTTTCTTT,CASRVGRDTEAFF
TRBJ2-1,.,14,TRBD1,TRBV18,TGTGCCAGCCGGACAGGTTCCACCTACAATGAGCAGTTCTTC,CASRTGSTYNEQFF
TRBJ1-1,once,14,.,TRBV10-3,TGTGCCATCAGTGAAAACAGGGCAAACACTGAAGCTTTCTTT,CAISENRANTEAFF
TRBJ1-2,.,15,.,TRBV6-5,TGTGCCAGCAGTTACACCCAGGGAGGAAACTATGGCTACACCTTC,CASSYTQGGNYGYTF
TRBJ2-1,.,16,TRBD2,TRBV7-2,TGTGCCAGCAGCTTTCGTCCGGGAGGGTTATACAATGAGCAGTTCTTC,CASSFRPGGLYNEQFF
TRBJ2-7,.,17,TRBD1,TRBV18,TGTGCCAGCTCACCAGAGTTGCCGGGGACAGGGGGGCACGAGCAGTACTTC,CASSPELPGTGGHEQYF
TRBJ2-5,.,14,TRBD2,TRBV7-3,TGTGCCAGCAGCCCCCGGGGGGGGAGAGAGACCCAGTACTTC,CASSPRGGRETQYF
TRBJ1-2,.,15,.,TRBV2,TGTGCCAGCAGTGAAGCGCTTGCCGGTGCGGGTGGCTACACCTTC,CASSEALAGAGGYTF
TRBJ1-5,.,14,TRBD1,TRBV29-1,TGCAGCGTTGCCACGACAGGGGGTAATCAGCCCCAGCATTTT,CSVATTGGNQPQHF
TRBJ1-5,.,19,TRBD1,TRBV4-2,TGTGCCAGCAGCCAAGATCTTTGGACAGGGTTGTCAAGCAATCAGCCCCAGCATTTT,CASSQDLWTGLSSNQPQHF
TRBJ1-1,few,17,TRBD1,TRBV5-6,TGTGCCAGCAGCTTTCCCCAGGACAGGAAAGGGAACACTGAAGCTTTCTTT,CASSFPQDRKGNTEAFF
TRBJ2-1,.,15,.,TRBV6-5,TGTGCCAGCACCCTCGTCGGGAATACGGCCCATGAGCAGTTCTTC,CASTLVGNTAHEQFF
TRBJ1-2,.,16,TRBD1,TRBV5-5,TGTGCCAGCAGCCAATTCGGACAGGGGGCAAACTATGGCTACACCTTC,CASSQFGQGANYGYTF
TRBJ2-2,.,15,TRBD2,TRBV4-1,TGCGCCAGCAGACGACTAGCGGGGACGACCGGGGAGCTGTTTTTT,CASRRLAGTTGELFF
TRBJ2-1,.,15,.,TRBV10-2,TGCGCCAGCAGAGAAGACAGACTCTCCTACAATGAGCAGTTCTTC,CASREDRLSYNEQFF
TRBJ1-1,.,15,.,TRBV19,TGTGCCAGTAGTATAGATCGGACAGTGAACACTGAAGCTTTCTTT,CASSIDRTVNTEAFF
TRBJ1-6,.,12,.,TRBV12-3/TRBV12-4,TGTGCCAGCAATTCCGGTACTTCACCCCTCCACTTT,CASNSGTSPLHF
TRBJ1-2,once,14,.,TRBV6-6,TGTGCCAGCAGTTACTCGACAGATAGAGATGGCTACACCTTC,CASSYSTDRDGYTF
TRBJ1-4,few,16,.,TRBV12-2,TGTGCAAGGACCCTTTGGGACGGGGACATTAATGAAAAACTGTTTTTT,CARTLWDGDINEKLFF
TRBJ2-2,.,15,.,TRBV9,TGTGCCAGCAGCGTAGGCAGGATGAACACCGGGGAGCTGTTTTTT,CASSVGRMNTGELFF
TRBJ2-7,.,16,TRBD1,TRBV5-6,TGTGCCAGCAGCTTGACGGACAGGGGGTATCCCTACGAGCAGTACTTC,CASSLTDRGYPYEQYF
TRBJ2-7,.,14,TRBD1,TRBV6-5,TGTGCCAGCAGTCCGGACAGGGCCCCCTACGAGCAGTACTTC,CASSPDRAPYEQYF
TRBJ2-3,once,16,TRBD2,TRBV11-2,TGTGCCAGCAGCTTAGATATGCCGGGGGGAGCGGATACGCAGTATTTT,CASSLDMPGGADTQYF
TRBJ1-1,.,15,.,TRBV9,TGTGCCAGCAGCGGAGACATAGGGGGGAACACTGAAGCTTTCTTT,CASSGDIGGNTEAFF
TRBJ2-7,.,16,.,TRBV6-4,TGTGCCAGCAGTGACTCGATATCGGCGGGACTGTACGAGCAGTACTTC,CASSDSISAGLYEQYF